In its sample, the clone carrying this T cell receptor beta chain was seen a few times. The data derive from a study of regulatory T cells in long-lasting Graves disease. Across the whole study: Positive TSH receptor antibodies alongside over 5 years of antithyroid drugs were what marked Graves' disease as persistent.

The TCR beta library used iRepertoire HTBI primers with Arm-PCR amplification of CDR3. One entry per CDR3 protein results from TCRdb running MiXCR on the multiplex PCR reads. The data show roughly 450,000 distinct CDR3 sequences, roughly 20% seen once. Time point meaning: persistent/refractory GD, antithyroid drugs over 5 years with positive TRAb. Construction of the TCR library relied on RNA isolated from PBMCs. V lost 5 bases, J lost 3 bases, and 6 bases stayed unmatched. The V gene's germline CDR1 is DFQATT and CDR2 SNEGSKA (reference sequence). There are 14 residues in the CDR3. This TCR derives from a female donor with Graves disease. V gene TRBV20-1 combines with J gene TRBJ2-7; 11 nucleotides match TRBD2. Sequenced here: peripheral blood mononuclear cells (PBMCs), sampled when the disease was refractory, from a patient treated with antithyroid drugs. CDR3: CSAASGRLGYEQYF. The CDR3 DNA follows: TGCAGTGCTGCTAGCGGGAGGTTGGGCTACGAGCAGTACTTC.